This passage covers 27 T cell receptor beta chains from one sample sequenced in a study of T cells in Graves' hyperthyroidism and ophthalmopathy. The CDR3 regions of TCR beta were amplified from RNA transcripts. The TCR CDR3 first-round RT-PCR relied on the HTBI primer set. One entry per CDR3 protein results from TCRdb running MiXCR on the multiplex PCR reads. The table includes a few hundred thousand distinct CDR3 sequences, around 13% detected once. Sequenced material: blood. These receptors all come from a woman in her thirties with Graves' ophthalmopathy.

This clonotype occurred many times. The chain links TRBV28 to TRBJ2-1; perhaps TRBD1 as D (6 bases). CDR3 length: 16 residues. The germline gives CDR1 MDHEN, CDR2 SYDVKM. V lost 6 bases to trimming and J lost 7 bases, with 22 bases between them. The CDR3, as DNA: TGTGCCAGCAGAGCCAGGGACAAGAGGGACGTTAATGAGCAGTTCTTC. This sequence encodes CASRARDKRDVNEQFF.

In this sample, this clonotype turned up many times. This rearrangement joins TRBV7-9 to TRBJ2-7; no clear D. The CDR3 consists of 14 residues. Per germline, CDR1 SEHNR and CDR2 FQNEAQ (reference sequence). V lost 5 bases to trimming and J lost 1 base, with 12 bases between them. The CDR3 is CASSDGSSSYEQYF. The CDR3 DNA follows: TGTGCCAGCAGCGATGGATCATCTTCCTACGAGCAGTACTTC.

In this sample, this clonotype turned up many times. The chain carries TRBV7-8 and TRBJ1-5; no reliable D call. Deletions cut 5 bases from V and 2 bases from J, with 13 bases between. CDR3 length: 15 amino acids. Germline CDR1 reads SGHVS; CDR2 reads FQNEAQ. The CDR3 nucleotides read TGTGCCAGCAGCCCGACCACCGGGGGCAATCAGCCCCAGCATTTT. Translated: CASSPTTGGNQPQHF.

The chain couples TRBV15 to TRBJ1-5; 7 nucleotides align to TRBD1. Per germline, CDR1 LNHNV and CDR2 YYDKDF (reference sequence). The CDR3 consists of 14 residues. V lost 3 bases and J lost 10; bases outside the gene matches: 9. The CDR3 DNA follows: TGTGCCACCAGCAGGAGGGACAGCGGCTCCCCCCAGCATTTT. The encoded protein is CATSRRDSGSPQHF.

This clonotype occurred many times. V gene TRBV20-1 combines with J gene TRBJ1-1; D not certain. The CDR3 is 13 amino acids. V dropped 6 bases and J dropped 1 base, with 12 bases sitting between them. Germline V gene lookup returns CDR1 DFQATT and CDR2 SNEGSKA (reference sequence). The CDR3 sequence is CSAPAAGNTEAFF. DNA of the CDR3: TGCAGTGCACCCGCGGCGGGGAACACTGAAGCTTTCTTT.

This clonotype was counted a few times. A much larger clonotype is one base distant, so this may be a read error. The rearrangement uses TRBV5-1 and TRBJ1-1, with D unresolved. The CDR3 loop spans 17 amino acids. Germline loops: CDR1 SGHRS, CDR2 YFSETQ. The germline V and J ends were trimmed by 4 bases and 4 bases, with 23 bases remaining between them. The CDR3 here is CASSLNLMGKGGTEAFF. The CDR3 DNA follows: TGCGCCAGCAGCCTAAACTTGATGGGAAAGGGTGGCACTGAAGCTTTCTTT.

This chain joins TRBV10-3 and TRBJ2-7; tentative D call: TRBD1 (6 bases). Trimming removed 5 bases from V and 5 bases from J, with 13 bases in between. CDR1 is ENHRY and CDR2 is SYGVKD in the germline V gene. The CDR3 length is 13 residues. The CDR3 loop is CAISPGVENEQYF. DNA for the CDR3: TGTGCCATCAGTCCAGGGGTGGAGAACGAGCAGTACTTC.

There are many counts of this clonotype. The chain combines TRBV19 with TRBJ1-1; TRBD1 aligns across 8 bases. The V gene's germline CDR1 is LNHDA and CDR2 SQIVND (reference sequence). The length of the CDR3 is 15 residues. The ends lost 5 bases at V and 6 bases at J; junction bases unmatched: 11. This CDR3 is CASSRGQARGSEAFF. The DNA for the CDR3 is TGTGCCAGTAGTCGGGGACAGGCCCGCGGTTCTGAAGCTTTCTTT. The complete variable domain, with remaining parts taken from reference TRBV19 and TRBJ1-1, reads DGGITQSPKYLFRKEGQNVTLSCEQNLNHDAMYWYRQDPGQGLRLIYYSQIVNDFQKGDIAEGYSVSREKKESFPLTVTSAQKNPTAFYLCASSRGQARGSEAFFGQGTRLTVV.

The genes are TRBV28 and TRBJ2-3, with 9 bases fitting TRBD1. This CDR3 is 17 amino acids long. J lost 2 bases, V lost 6 bases, and 12 bases had no gene match. Germline V gene lookup returns CDR1 MDHEN and CDR2 SYDVKM. This CDR3 is CASSSPPGQGLTDTQYF. The CDR3 region has the DNA TGTGCCAGCAGCAGCCCCCCGGGACAGGGCCTCACAGATACGCAGTATTTT.

This clonotype was seen many times. V gene TRBV20-1 combines with J gene TRBJ1-1; the match to TRBD1 covers 7 bases. Germline CDR1 is DFQATT and CDR2 is SNEGSKA (reference sequence). The CDR3 is made up of 16 amino acids. With 2 bases clipped from V and 2 bases from J, the junction kept 11 bases outside the gene matches. CDR3 in DNA: TGCAGTGCTAGACAGACAGGGCGAACGGAAAACACTGAAGCTTTCTTT. This codes for CSARQTGRTENTEAFF.

This clonotype appeared many times. V usage is TRBV11-2 and J usage is TRBJ2-5; 12 bases line up with TRBD2. This CDR3 has 16 amino acids. The germline V gene has CDR1 SGHAT and CDR2 FQNNGV. The junction had 5 bases not matched to a gene; V was cut back by 6 bases and J by 0 bases. For the CDR3, the DNA is TGTGCCAGCAGGACGGGACTAGCGGGCGACCAAGAGACCCAGTACTTC. Translating gives CASRTGLAGDQETQYF.

This clonotype was observed at least ten times. The rearrangement uses TRBV6-1 and TRBJ2-1; 7 bases agree with TRBD1. CDR1 and CDR2 (germline): MNHNS, SASEGT. The junction had 12 bases not matched to a gene; V was cut back by 4 bases and J by 3 bases. This CDR3 is built from 17 residues. CDR3 bases: TGTGCCAGCAGTGCCCGAGGGGACAGCCAAATCTACAATGAGCAGTTCTTC. Translation: CASSARGDSQIYNEQFF.

V is TRBV7-3 and J is TRBJ2-2; 11 bases fit TRBD2. The CDR3 consists of 16 residues. V shed 5 bases, J shed 4 bases, and the junction held 6 bases outside the gene matches. Germline CDR1 and CDR2: SGHTA and FQGTGA. CDR3 residues: CASSAPSGGPTGELFF. The CDR3 DNA sequence: TGTGCCAGCAGCGCACCTAGCGGGGGGCCCACCGGGGAGCTGTTTTTT.

Remarks on this clonotype: A junction end diverges from the germline sequence, so it may reflect a read error. V and J are TRBV2 and TRBJ1-2; 9 nucleotides line up with TRBD1. Germline V gene sequence: CDR1 SNHLY, CDR2 FYNNEI. The CDR3 is 16 amino acids. CDR3 in amino acids: CASSLSRTGETYGYAF. As DNA, the CDR3 is TGTGCCAGCAGTTTGTCCCGGACAGGGGAAACCTATGGCTACGCCTTC.

The J gene is TRBJ2-7, the V gene TRBV2; TRBD2 matches 11 bases. Germline values: CDR1 SNHLY, CDR2 FYNNEI. V shed 8 bases, J shed 3 bases, and the junction held 12 bases outside the gene matches. The CDR3 length is 16 residues. The CDR3 sequence is CASGSHSGTSGYEQYF. CDR3 coding DNA: TGTGCCAGCGGATCTCATTCCGGGACTAGCGGCTACGAGCAGTACTTC.

There are a few counts of this clonotype. The J gene is TRBJ2-3, the V gene TRBV5-8, with a weak D call TRBD2 (6 bases). CDR1 and CDR2 (germline): SGHTS, YDEGEE. Trimming cost V 4 bases and J 0 bases, with 12 bases left between them. The CDR3 contains 15 residues. The CDR3 DNA sequence: TGTGCCAGCAGCCTCCTCGGGGGTAGCACAGATACGCAGTATTTT. Its protein is CASSLLGGSTDTQYF.

This chain joins TRBV6-5 and TRBJ1-4, with TRBD1 as a possible D gene (6 bases). The ends were cut back, 0 bases at V and 2 bases at J, with 7 bases in the middle. The CDR3 has 15 amino acids. Germline V gene data show CDR1 as MNHEY and CDR2 as SVGAGI. The CDR3 loop is CASSYSGGTNEKLFF. For the CDR3, the DNA is TGTGCCAGCAGTTACTCGGGGGGCACTAATGAAAAACTGTTTTTT.

This clonotype was found many times. The rearrangement joins TRBV7-8 to TRBJ1-3; 9 nucleotides match TRBD1. Germline CDR1 and CDR2: SGHVS and FQNEAQ. Trimming cost V 2 bases and J 4 bases; bases outside gene matches: 3. The CDR3 has 15 residues. The CDR3 sequence is CASSLTDRGGNTIYF. The CDR3 bases are TGTGCCAGCAGCTTAACTGACAGGGGGGGAAACACCATATATTTT.

This clonotype occurred many times. The CDR3 coding sequence is TGTGCCAGCAGTGAAAGTAGTGCAGGTTGGGTTGACTATGGCTACACCTTC. It translates to CASSESSAGWVDYGYTF. This sequence joins TRBV2 and TRBJ1-2, with D unresolved. This CDR3 contains 17 residues. With 2 bases removed from V and 3 bases from J, the gap between germline ends came to 19 bases. Germline values: CDR1 SNHLY, CDR2 FYNNEI.

V usage is TRBV7-2 and J usage is TRBJ2-1; 10 nucleotides agree with TRBD2. This CDR3 has 15 residues. V lost 1 base and J lost 6; bases outside the gene matches: 3. Looked up from germline, CDR1 is SGHTA and CDR2 is FQGNSA. This CDR3 reads CASSLESGGANEQFF. CDR3 sequence (DNA): TGTGCCAGCAGCTTAGAAAGCGGGGGGGCCAATGAGCAGTTCTTC.

The table lists this clonotype with many counts. The CDR3, as DNA: TGCAGTGCTAGTCGCCTAGCAAGGTTGAGTGAGCAGTTCTTC. Amino acid sequence: CSASRLARLSEQFF. The chain combines TRBV20-1 with TRBJ2-1; D is possibly TRBD2 (5 bases). The V and J ends lost 3 bases and 9 bases respectively, with 18 bases between them. Per the germline V gene, CDR1 is DFQATT and CDR2 is SNEGSKA (reference sequence). This CDR3 spans 14 amino acids.

This clonotype appeared a few times. This chain uses TRBV24-1 with TRBJ2-7; 10 nucleotides align to TRBD1. The V segment lost 0 bases and the J segment 4 bases; nucleotides outside the gene matches: 8. The CDR3 loop spans 17 amino acids. Germline V gene lookup returns CDR1 KGHDR and CDR2 SFDVKD. The CDR3 reads CATSDLESGQGWYEQYF. CDR3 nucleotide sequence: TGTGCCACCAGTGATTTGGAGTCGGGACAGGGGTGGTACGAGCAGTACTTC.

This clonotype was detected many times. The chain joins TRBV3-1 to TRBJ1-2; 10 bases line up with TRBD1. Looked up from germline, CDR1 is LGHDT and CDR2 is YNNKEL (reference sequence). J gave up 8 bases and V 5 bases, and 8 bases lay outside the gene matches. The CDR3 is 14 residues long. The CDR3 DNA is TGTGCCAGCAGCTTGACCGGGACAGGGGAAGGCTACACCTTC. Its translation is CASSLTGTGEGYTF.

With respect to this clonotype: This may be a read error: a much more frequent sequence differs by one nucleotide. This chain links TRBV15 with TRBJ2-1; 10 bases fit TRBD1. The germline V gene has CDR1 LNHNV and CDR2 YYDKDF (reference sequence). The CDR3 covers 16 residues. The DNA of the CDR3 is TGTGCCACCAGCAGACTGGACAGGGGGATTCTCAATAAGCAGTTCTTC. Translated: CATSRLDRGILNKQFF.

This clonotype was seen repeatedly, ten times or more. CDR3 loop: CASKPGTNTGELFF. Written as DNA, the CDR3 is TGTGCCAGCAAACCCGGGACGAACACCGGGGAGCTGTTTTTT. J is TRBJ2-2 and V is TRBV7-2; tentative D call: TRBD2 (5 bases). V shed 7 bases and J shed 0 bases, with 9 bases lying between them. Per germline, CDR1 SGHTA and CDR2 FQGNSA. This CDR3 has 14 residues.

This clonotype was recorded many times. This chain joins TRBV2 and TRBJ2-7; 7 bases align to TRBD2. Germline loops: CDR1 SNHLY, CDR2 FYNNEI. This CDR3 has 12 residues. V was clipped by 7 bases and J by 4 bases; unmatched bases: 4. Here the CDR3 reads CASNRGGYEQYF. The CDR3 DNA reads TGTGCCAGCAACCGGGGAGGGTACGAGCAGTACTTC. Supplemented by reference TRBV2 and TRBJ2-7, the full variable domain reads EPEVTQTPSHQVTQMGQEVILRCVPISNHLYFYWYRQILGQKVEFLVSFYNNEISEKSEIFDDQFSVERPDGSNFTLKIRSTKLEDSAMYFCASNRGGYEQYFGPGTRLTVT.

This clonotype occurred many times. The chain has TRBV5-6 and TRBJ2-7; possible D gene TRBD1, 5 bases. V was cut by 3 bases and J by 2 bases, with 15 bases left in between. The CDR3 runs 15 residues. Germline lookup yields CDR1 SGHDT and CDR2 YYEEEE. DNA for the CDR3: TGTGCCAGCAGCTCTCTTCCAGGGATCGCCTACGAGCAGTACTTC. The encoded protein is CASSSLPGIAYEQYF.